Shown below are 17 T cell receptor beta chains from a single sample sequenced in a study of T-cell memory formation after mild COVID-19. TCRdb independently ran MiXCR on the 5' RACE reads; one entry per CDR3 protein. The data show some 410,000 distinct CDR3 sequences, with around 22% seen just once and around 13% held by the top ten. The material sequenced was PBMCs or a T cell subset sorted from them (not recorded which). The receptors come from an adult woman who had mild COVID-19 (a few samples of this study predate the infection). Cell type and time point are not known.

Only one count was recorded for this clonotype. The chain combines TRBV20-1 with TRBJ2-3; the match to TRBD2 covers 11 bases. Germline loops: CDR1 DFQATT, CDR2 SNEGSKA (reference sequence). This CDR3 region has 16 residues. The ends lost 5 bases at V and 6 bases at J; junction bases unmatched: 13. CDR3 loop: CSADPGLAEGRDTQYF. CDR3 nucleotides: TGCAGTGCTGACCCGGGACTAGCGGAGGGGCGCGATACGCAGTATTTT.

V and J are TRBV9 and TRBJ1-4; D gene unclear. Germline lookup yields CDR1 SGDLS and CDR2 YYNGEE. There are 15 residues in the CDR3. The V and J ends lost 0 bases and 5 bases respectively, with 11 bases between them. The CDR3 loop reads CASSVGTVENEKLFF. Written as DNA, the CDR3 is TGTGCCAGCAGCGTAGGCACGGTGGAGAATGAAAAACTGTTTTTT. Full variable domain (remainder filled in from reference TRBV9 and TRBJ1-4): DSGVTQTPKHLITATGQRVTLRCSPRSGDLSVYWYQQSLDQGLQFLIQYYNGEERAKGNILERFSAQQFPDLHSELNLSSLELGDSALYFCASSVGTVENEKLFFGSGTQLSVL.

The rearrangement joins TRBV5-4 to TRBJ2-3; D is unresolved. Germline lookup yields CDR1 SGHNT and CDR2 YYREEE (reference sequence). CDR3 length: 15 residues. V gave up 0 bases and J gave up 1 base, with 9 bases separating them. The CDR3 DNA reads TGTGCCAGCAGCTTGGCCGGCACACGCACAGATACGCAGTATTTT. It yields the protein CASSLAGTRTDTQYF.

This chain links TRBV12-3 or TRBV12-4 with TRBJ1-6; 7 positions match TRBD1. This CDR3 is built from 14 residues. The V segment lost 6 bases and the J segment 7 bases; nucleotides outside the gene matches: 6. The chain's CDR3 is CASREQGQNSPLHF. The CDR3 DNA is TGTGCCAGCAGAGAACAGGGACAGAATTCACCCCTCCACTTT.

The chain uses TRBV5-1 and TRBJ2-6; D is perhaps TRBD2 (5 bases). The CDR3 is 15 residues long. Germline CDR1 and CDR2: SGHRS and YFSETQ. The V and J ends lost 2 bases and 2 bases respectively, with 8 bases between them. CDR3: CASSLQRAGANVLTF. The DNA for the CDR3 is TGCGCCAGCAGCTTACAGAGGGCTGGGGCCAACGTCCTGACTTTC.

The rearrangement links TRBV9 to TRBJ2-3, with a weak D call TRBD1 (8 bases). V gave up 3 bases and J gave up 4 bases, with 24 bases separating them. This CDR3 comprises 18 residues. The germline CDR1 and CDR2 sequences are SGDLS and YYNGEE. This CDR3 is CASSADPTGGVLADTQYF. CDR3 bases: TGTGCCAGCAGCGCGGATCCAACAGGGGGGGTGTTGGCAGATACGCAGTATTTT. Full variable domain (remainder filled in from reference TRBV9 and TRBJ2-3): DSGVTQTPKHLITATGQRVTLRCSPRSGDLSVYWYQQSLDQGLQFLIQYYNGEERAKGNILERFSAQQFPDLHSELNLSSLELGDSALYFCASSADPTGGVLADTQYFGPGTRLTVL.

There are a few counts of this clonotype. The chain couples TRBV7-8 to TRBJ2-7, with D perhaps TRBD2 (6 bases). Germline V gives CDR1 SGHVS, CDR2 FQNEAQ. The germline V and J ends were trimmed by 2 bases and 7 bases, with 15 bases remaining between them. CDR3 size: 14 residues. CDR3 nucleotides: TGTGCCAGCAGCTTAAGGACTACCTCAGGAGAGCAGTACTTC. Residues: CASSLRTTSGEQYF.

The rearrangement uses TRBV15 and TRBJ1-5; TRBD1 matches at 10 bases. The ends lost 1 base at V and 5 bases at J; junction bases unmatched: 2. CDR3 length equals 15 residues. The germline CDR1 and CDR2 sequences are LNHNV and YYDKDF (reference sequence). The CDR3 coding sequence is TGTGCCACCAGCAGAGGACAGGGGGCCTATCAGCCCCAGCATTTT. Its translation: CATSRGQGAYQPQHF.

The chain has TRBV5-1 and TRBJ2-7, with D perhaps TRBD1 or TRBD2 (6 bases each). This CDR3 is built from 16 residues. CDR1 is SGHRS, CDR2 YFSETQ, per germline. V gave up 0 bases and J gave up 0 bases, with 13 bases separating them. This CDR3 reads CASSLELRDISYEQYF. The DNA of the CDR3 is TGCGCCAGCAGCTTGGAGTTGCGGGACATCTCCTACGAGCAGTACTTC. The full variable domain, rest sourced from reference TRBV5-1 and TRBJ2-7, is KAGVTQTPRYLIKTRGQQVTLSCSPISGHRSVSWYQQTPGQGLQFLFEYFSETQRNKGNFPGRFSGRQFSNSRSEMNVSTLELGDSALYLCASSLELRDISYEQYFGPGTRLTVT.

This clonotype was counted many times. CDR3 residues: CASSAGTGNYEQYF. CDR3 coding DNA: TGTGCCAGCAGCGCCGGGACAGGAAATTACGAGCAGTACTTC. J is TRBJ2-7 and V is TRBV5-5; 8 nucleotides line up with TRBD1. The CDR3 loop spans 14 amino acids. V was clipped by 4 bases and J by 4 bases; unmatched bases: 7. The V gene's germline CDR1 is SGHKS and CDR2 YYEKEE (reference sequence).

In its sample, this clonotype was seen a few times. J is TRBJ1-2 and V is TRBV20-1; 7 nucleotides line up with TRBD1. The length of the CDR3 is 12 residues. J was trimmed by 5 bases and V by 7 bases; bases with no gene match: 7. The germline CDR1 and CDR2 sequences are DFQATT and SNEGSKA (reference sequence). The CDR3: CSGYRGGYGYTF. DNA of the CDR3: TGCAGTGGGTACAGGGGCGGTTATGGCTACACCTTC.

The chain employs TRBV4-2 and TRBJ2-7; D is perhaps TRBD2 (6 bases). The CDR3 is made up of 15 amino acids. CDR1 and CDR2 (germline): LGHNA, YNFKEQ. Trimming left V 3 bases short and J 3 bases short, with 15 bases between. The DNA for the CDR3 is TGTGCCAGCAGCCAGCGACTAGAGAAGTACTACGAGCAGTACTTC. Translation gives CASSQRLEKYYEQYF.

The J gene is TRBJ2-7, the V gene TRBV20-1; 11 bases match TRBD2. This CDR3 comprises 19 residues. J was trimmed by 1 base and V by 2 bases; bases with no gene match: 16. Germline V gene sequence: CDR1 DFQATT, CDR2 SNEGSKA (reference sequence). CDR3: CSARRIRWLAGGLSYEQYF. The CDR3 DNA follows: TGCAGTGCTAGAAGAATTCGCTGGCTAGCGGGAGGCCTTTCCTACGAGCAGTACTTC.

This clonotype turned up a few times. The rearrangement joins TRBV6-5 to TRBJ2-7; TRBD2 agrees at 14 bases. CDR1 is MNHEY, CDR2 SVGAGI, per germline. V was clipped by 2 bases and J by 4 bases; unmatched bases: 13. The CDR3 contains 19 residues. CDR3 protein: CASSYQSTSGRAGGYEQYF. In nucleotides, the CDR3 is TGTGCCAGCAGTTACCAATCGACTAGCGGGAGGGCCGGCGGGTACGAGCAGTACTTC.

The J gene is TRBJ2-1, the V gene TRBV5-1; D possibly uses TRBD1 or TRBD2 (5 bases each). The V end was cut by 2 bases, the J end by 0 bases, with 9 bases between. CDR1 and CDR2 from the germline V gene are SGHRS and YFSETQ. The CDR3 spans 15 residues. The CDR3 spells CASSFGGPSYNEQFF. The DNA of the CDR3 is TGCGCCAGCAGCTTTGGGGGACCCTCCTACAATGAGCAGTTCTTC.

This chain links TRBV12-3 or TRBV12-4 with TRBJ1-2, with a possible D match to TRBD1 (6 bases). The CDR3 extends over 14 amino acids. Between the trimmed V and J ends, which lost 6 bases and 0 bases, there was a span of 11 bases. CDR3 coding DNA: TGTGCCAGCAGCCGGGACACCTCTAACTATGGCTACACCTTC. Amino acids: CASSRDTSNYGYTF.

The chain links TRBV20-1 to TRBJ2-1; D is perhaps TRBD2 (6 bases). Germline values: CDR1 DFQATT, CDR2 SNEGSKA (reference sequence). V lost 3 bases to trimming and J lost 6 bases, with 18 bases between them. The CDR3 spans 15 residues. The CDR3 is CSARQPRRAPNEQFF. CDR3 nucleotides: TGCAGTGCTAGGCAACCGCGGAGGGCCCCCAATGAGCAGTTCTTC.